Listed here is a single TCR beta chain. Sequencing was performed with immunoSEQ multiplex PCR; in TCRdb, only in-frame clones are kept and a portion is missing. The data show 23,000 or so clones, approximately 88% seen once. This record comes from a study of blood T cell repertoires in COVID-19. Across the whole study: The United States, Italy and Spain supplied acute and convalescent COVID-19 samples. Sample material is recorded as cDNA or gDNA derived from T cells, B-cell-depleted T cells, or PBMCs.

The V and J ends lost 3 bases and 9 bases respectively, with 12 bases between them. CDR3 length: 13 amino acids. Sample: peripheral blood. The receptor was derived from a man aged 35-49 years with acute or convalescent COVID-19. The chain uses TRBV12-3 or TRBV12-4 and TRBJ2-4; D gene uncertain. The CDR3: CASSFLQVGIQYF. The DNA for the CDR3 is TGTGCCAGCAGTTTCCTGCAGGTTGGCATTCAGTACTTC.